These T cell receptor beta chains were read from a single sample in a study of cytomegalovirus exposure and HLA in healthy donors. Produced via immunoSEQ multiplex PCR; TCRdb's table is partial and in-frame only. Among 90,000 to 95,000 clones listed, 81% were seen once. Sequenced input: PBMCs. The receptor source for this set is a girl aged 2 to 10 in good health and CMV-seropositive. Each CDR3 is given with its conserved first and last residue. Fields, in order: D gene, J gene, V gene, clone size, CDR3 DNA, CDR3 protein. The D gene is left open where the match is weak. Rows give clone size only sometimes, using once, few, many, or a class for an expanded clone.

d_call: NA
j_call: TRBJ1-3
v_call: TRBV19
clone_size: NA
cdr3_nt: TGTGCCAGCACCACTGGAAGGCAGGGCCCGGGAAACACCATATATTTT
cdr3_aa: CASTTGRQGPGNTIYF

d_call: NA
j_call: TRBJ2-1
v_call: TRBV9
clone_size: NA
cdr3_nt: TGTGCCAGCAGCGTCCAGGGTTCGTACTACAATGAGCAGTTCTTC
cdr3_aa: CASSVQGSYYNEQFF

d_call: NA
j_call: TRBJ2-7
v_call: TRBV4-3
clone_size: NA
cdr3_nt: TGCGCCAGCAGCCAAGATTACAGTGTGGGCTACGAGCAGTACTTC
cdr3_aa: CASSQDYSVGYEQYF

d_call: TRBD2
j_call: TRBJ2-7
v_call: TRBV25-1
clone_size: NA
cdr3_nt: TGTGCCAGCAGTGAAACCGGGACTAGCGGTTACGAGCAGTACTTC
cdr3_aa: CASSETGTSGYEQYF

d_call: TRBD1
j_call: TRBJ1-4
v_call: TRBV5-4
clone_size: NA
cdr3_nt: TGTGCCAGCAGCACGGGACAGGGTGGTGAAAAACTGTTTTTT
cdr3_aa: CASSTGQGGEKLFF

d_call: TRBD1
j_call: TRBJ1-2
v_call: TRBV10-2
clone_size: NA
cdr3_nt: TGCGCCAGCAGGACCGGGACAGACTATGGCTACACCTTC
cdr3_aa: CASRTGTDYGYTF

d_call: TRBD2
j_call: TRBJ2-1
v_call: TRBV7-3
clone_size: once
cdr3_nt: TGTGCCAGCAGCGGGACCGGGACTAGCGGATCCAATGAGCAGTTCTTC
cdr3_aa: CASSGTGTSGSNEQFF

d_call: NA
j_call: TRBJ2-1
v_call: TRBV29-1
clone_size: NA
cdr3_nt: TGCAGCGTTGAAGATACTAATGGGAATGAGCAGTTCTTC
cdr3_aa: CSVEDTNGNEQFF

d_call: NA
j_call: TRBJ2-3
v_call: TRBV13
clone_size: NA
cdr3_nt: TGTGCCAGCAGCCCCCGACAGACAGATACGCAGTATTTT
cdr3_aa: CASSPRQTDTQYF

d_call: TRBD1
j_call: TRBJ1-1
v_call: TRBV29-1
clone_size: few
cdr3_nt: TGCAGCGTTGGAACAACAGGGGGTGAAGCTTTCTTT
cdr3_aa: CSVGTTGGEAFF

d_call: NA
j_call: TRBJ1-1
v_call: TRBV6-5
clone_size: NA
cdr3_nt: TGTGCCAGCAGTACGACTCAGAACACTGAAGCTTTCTTT
cdr3_aa: CASSTTQNTEAFF

d_call: NA
j_call: TRBJ1-1
v_call: TRBV6-5
clone_size: NA
cdr3_nt: TGTGCCAGCGGGGTTGCGGGCACTGAAGCTTTCTTT
cdr3_aa: CASGVAGTEAFF

d_call: TRBD2
j_call: TRBJ2-1
v_call: TRBV7-6
clone_size: NA
cdr3_nt: TGTGCCAGCAGCTTAGTAAGCGTGGGAGGGTCCGGTGAGCAGTTCTTC
cdr3_aa: CASSLVSVGGSGEQFF

d_call: NA
j_call: TRBJ2-5
v_call: TRBV28
clone_size: NA
cdr3_nt: TGTGCCAGCAGTTTACAGGTTCGAGAGACCCAGTACTTC
cdr3_aa: CASSLQVRETQYF

d_call: NA
j_call: TRBJ1-4
v_call: TRBV6-5
clone_size: NA
cdr3_nt: TGTGCCAGCAGTTACGGCAGGGGTGAAAAACTGTTTTTT
cdr3_aa: CASSYGRGEKLFF

d_call: TRBD2
j_call: TRBJ2-1
v_call: TRBV11-2
clone_size: once
cdr3_nt: TGTGCCAGCAGCTTAGTACTAGCGGATACCTACAATGAGCAGTTCTTC
cdr3_aa: CASSLVLADTYNEQFF

d_call: NA
j_call: TRBJ2-4
v_call: TRBV6-5
clone_size: NA
cdr3_nt: TGTGCCAGCCGTGGGGGCCTGGACATTCAGTACTTC
cdr3_aa: CASRGGLDIQYF

d_call: TRBD2
j_call: TRBJ2-4
v_call: TRBV6-4
clone_size: NA
cdr3_nt: TGTGCCAGCAGAGGTCTAGCGGGAGGGCCGAGGGACATTCAGTACTTC
cdr3_aa: CASRGLAGGPRDIQYF

d_call: NA
j_call: TRBJ1-2
v_call: TRBV19
clone_size: NA
cdr3_nt: TGTGCCAGTAGGGAGAGAAACTATGGCTACACCTTC
cdr3_aa: CASRERNYGYTF

d_call: NA
j_call: TRBJ1-1
v_call: TRBV28
clone_size: NA
cdr3_nt: TGTGCCAGCAATCATTGGGGCGACAGTCTGAACACTGAAGCTTTCTTT
cdr3_aa: CASNHWGDSLNTEAFF

d_call: TRBD1
j_call: TRBJ2-1
v_call: TRBV6-1
clone_size: NA
cdr3_nt: TGTGCCAGCAGTGAGGGTAGAGGGACAGGGGGATTCAATGAGCAGTTCTTC
cdr3_aa: CASSEGRGTGGFNEQFF

d_call: NA
j_call: TRBJ1-2
v_call: TRBV9
clone_size: NA
cdr3_nt: TGTGCCAGCAGCTCTACAGTCTACTATGGCTACACCTTC
cdr3_aa: CASSSTVYYGYTF

d_call: NA
j_call: TRBJ2-4
v_call: TRBV28
clone_size: NA
cdr3_nt: TGTGCCAGCAGGCCTGGGGGGTTGCTAGCCAAAAACATTCAGTACTTC
cdr3_aa: CASRPGGLLAKNIQYF

d_call: NA
j_call: TRBJ2-3
v_call: TRBV30
clone_size: NA
cdr3_nt: TGTGCCTGGGATCGGAGGGGAGGCACAGATACGCAGTATTTT
cdr3_aa: CAWDRRGGTDTQYF

d_call: TRBD2
j_call: TRBJ2-3
v_call: TRBV4-3
clone_size: once
cdr3_nt: TGCGCCAGCAGCCAAGATAGAAGACTAGCGGGGGCAGATACGCAGTATTTT
cdr3_aa: CASSQDRRLAGADTQYF

d_call: NA
j_call: TRBJ2-3
v_call: TRBV21-1
clone_size: few
cdr3_nt: TGTGCCAGCAGCAAAGCGCTACCGGGAGGGCGTACAGATACGCAGTATTTT
cdr3_aa: CASSKALPGGRTDTQYF

d_call: NA
j_call: TRBJ1-4
v_call: TRBV25-1
clone_size: NA
cdr3_nt: TGTGCCAGCAGTGAAATATTCGAGCCAGGGTTCGAAAAACTGTTTTTT
cdr3_aa: CASSEIFEPGFEKLFF

d_call: TRBD2
j_call: TRBJ2-2
v_call: TRBV5-1
clone_size: NA
cdr3_nt: TGCGCCAGCAGCTCCCAGCTAGCGGGAGTCACCGGGGAGCTGTTTTTT
cdr3_aa: CASSSQLAGVTGELFF

d_call: TRBD2
j_call: TRBJ2-1
v_call: TRBV30
clone_size: NA
cdr3_nt: TGTGCCTGGAGCCGGGGGACTAGCGGGAGTGATGAGCAGTTCTTC
cdr3_aa: CAWSRGTSGSDEQFF

d_call: TRBD2
j_call: TRBJ2-7
v_call: TRBV28
clone_size: NA
cdr3_nt: TGTGCCAGCTTTAAAAACCGAGCGGGAGACTTTTACGAGCAGTACTTC
cdr3_aa: CASFKNRAGDFYEQYF

d_call: NA
j_call: TRBJ1-1
v_call: TRBV28
clone_size: NA
cdr3_nt: TGTGCCAGCAGTCTCTCGGCCAGTAGGTCGGGGGGAAAGGGTGAAGCTTTCTTT
cdr3_aa: CASSLSASRSGGKGEAFF

d_call: NA
j_call: TRBJ2-3
v_call: TRBV9
clone_size: once
cdr3_nt: TGTGCCAGCAGCGTAGGAAGAGAAACAGATACGCAGTATTTT
cdr3_aa: CASSVGRETDTQYF

d_call: TRBD1
j_call: TRBJ1-5
v_call: TRBV4-1
clone_size: NA
cdr3_nt: TGCGCCAGCAGCCAAGGGTACACAACAGGGGGAATGGAGCCCCAGCATTTT
cdr3_aa: CASSQGYTTGGMEPQHF

d_call: NA
j_call: TRBJ2-2
v_call: TRBV7-2
clone_size: NA
cdr3_nt: TGTGCCAGCAGCTTTTGGGGCGCAGGGTCCCCCGGGGAGCTGTTTTTT
cdr3_aa: CASSFWGAGSPGELFF

d_call: NA
j_call: TRBJ1-2
v_call: TRBV2
clone_size: NA
cdr3_nt: TGTGCCAGCAGTGTGACGGAAACTATTAACTATGGCTACACCTTC
cdr3_aa: CASSVTETINYGYTF

d_call: NA
j_call: TRBJ2-7
v_call: TRBV10-3
clone_size: NA
cdr3_nt: TGTGCCCTCCTCCAGGGGCTAGCCCGCTACGAGCAGTACTTC
cdr3_aa: CALLQGLARYEQYF

d_call: TRBD1
j_call: TRBJ2-6
v_call: TRBV28
clone_size: NA
cdr3_nt: TGTGCCAGCACCAGAGGGACAGGGCCCTACTCTGGGGCCAACGTCCTGACTTTC
cdr3_aa: CASTRGTGPYSGANVLTF

d_call: NA
j_call: TRBJ2-7
v_call: TRBV27
clone_size: NA
cdr3_nt: TGTGCCAGCAGTTTAAGGTTTGGGAGATACGAGCAGTACTTC
cdr3_aa: CASSLRFGRYEQYF

d_call: TRBD1
j_call: TRBJ1-1
v_call: TRBV7-9
clone_size: NA
cdr3_nt: TGTTCCAGCAGGCCTGCAACTCAGGGGGCGAGGACTGAAGCTTTCTTT
cdr3_aa: CSSRPATQGARTEAFF

d_call: NA
j_call: TRBJ2-3
v_call: TRBV7-6
clone_size: NA
cdr3_nt: TGTGCCAGCCGTGAGTTTCCAGCGACCACAGATACGCAGTATTTT
cdr3_aa: CASREFPATTDTQYF

d_call: NA
j_call: TRBJ1-4
v_call: TRBV6-5
clone_size: NA
cdr3_nt: TGTGCCAGCAAACGGGGATCAACTAATGAAAAACTGTTTTTT
cdr3_aa: CASKRGSTNEKLFF

d_call: NA
j_call: TRBJ1-4
v_call: TRBV5-6
clone_size: few
cdr3_nt: TGTGCCAGCAGCTTATGGCAGTCGAATGAAAAACTGTTTTTT
cdr3_aa: CASSLWQSNEKLFF

d_call: NA
j_call: TRBJ1-4
v_call: TRBV10-3
clone_size: few
cdr3_nt: TGTGCCATCAGTTCGCGGGGAGATGAAAAACTGTTTTTT
cdr3_aa: CAISSRGDEKLFF

d_call: TRBD1
j_call: TRBJ2-7
v_call: TRBV6-5
clone_size: many
cdr3_nt: TGTGCCAGCAGTTCACCGGGACAGAGCTCCTACGAGCAGTACTTC
cdr3_aa: CASSSPGQSSYEQYF

d_call: NA
j_call: TRBJ2-5
v_call: TRBV6-5
clone_size: NA
cdr3_nt: TGTGCCAGCAGTTACTCGTTAGTCGGGGTGGAGACCCAGTACTTC
cdr3_aa: CASSYSLVGVETQYF

d_call: TRBD1
j_call: TRBJ2-3
v_call: TRBV29-1
clone_size: NA
cdr3_nt: TGCAGCGTTGTAAGGGACAGGGGCTTAACAGATACGCAGTATTTT
cdr3_aa: CSVVRDRGLTDTQYF